This passage covers 19 T cell receptor beta chains from one sample sequenced in a study of shared clonotypes between healthy human individuals. Profiling relied on immunoSEQ multiplex PCR, and the TCRdb table lists in-frame clones only, not all of them. The data show 2 million to 2.5 million clones, about 94% seen once. Sequencing was done on a sample of naive CD4+ T cells sorted from blood. The subset here: CD45RA+ positively selected. Receptor source: a man younger than 35 in good health.

J is TRBJ2-1 and V is TRBV29-1; TRBD1 matches at 8 bases. Germline V gene lookup returns CDR1 SQVTM and CDR2 ANQGSEA. This CDR3 region has 12 residues. V lost 3 bases to trimming and J lost 6 bases; unmatched junction nucleotides: 1. The CDR3 sequence is CSVETGANEQFF. CDR3 nucleotides: TGCAGCGTTGAGACAGGGGCCAATGAGCAGTTCTTC.

The rearrangement uses TRBV7-2 and TRBJ2-1, with a possible D match to TRBD1 (6 bases). CDR3 length: 17 amino acids. V was pared by 2 bases and J by 4 bases, with 18 bases between. Looked up from germline, CDR1 is SGHTA and CDR2 is FQGNSA. This CDR3 is CASSLFRTGSVYNEQFF. In nucleotides, the CDR3 is TGTGCCAGCAGCTTATTCCGCACAGGGAGTGTGTACAATGAGCAGTTCTTC.

The chain employs TRBV5-4 and TRBJ2-5, with D perhaps matching TRBD2 (5 bases). With 2 bases removed from V and 5 bases from J, the gap between germline ends came to 13 bases. CDR1 and CDR2 (germline): SGHNT, YYREEE (reference sequence). The CDR3 is made up of 14 amino acids. In DNA form, the CDR3 reads TGTGCCAGCAGCTTACCCGGACTCACGGAGACCCAGTACTTC. Its translation: CASSLPGLTETQYF.

The V and J genes are TRBV7-9 and TRBJ1-5; 7 bases fit TRBD1. The germline CDR1 and CDR2 sequences are SEHNR and FQNEAQ (reference sequence). With 5 bases clipped from V and 7 bases from J, the junction kept 5 bases outside the gene matches. The CDR3 is 13 residues long. CDR3 protein: CASSDRAGQPQHF. The CDR3 DNA reads as TGTGCCAGCAGCGACAGGGCGGGCCAGCCCCAGCATTTT.

This chain uses TRBV9 with TRBJ1-3; no definite D call. V was clipped by 4 bases and J by 4 bases, with 12 bases between them. This CDR3 contains 14 residues. Per the germline V gene, CDR1 is SGDLS and CDR2 is YYNGEE. In DNA form, the CDR3 reads TGTGCCAGCAGCTCAAGAGATAACGGAAACACCATATATTTT. Its translation: CASSSRDNGNTIYF.

This chain joins TRBV6-5 and TRBJ1-6; no clear D gene. The length of the CDR3 is 14 residues. Germline V gene lookup returns CDR1 MNHEY and CDR2 SVGAGI. V lost 6 bases and J lost 6, with 12 bases in between. CDR3 region: CASSWARLNSPLHF. Here the CDR3 DNA reads TGTGCCAGCAGCTGGGCGAGGCTTAATTCACCCCTCCACTTT.

This rearrangement joins TRBV12-5 to TRBJ2-2, with 9 bases fitting TRBD2. CDR1 is LGHNT and CDR2 is FRNRAP in the germline V gene. The CDR3 has 17 amino acids. V lost 2 bases to trimming and J lost 0 bases; unmatched junction nucleotides: 4. In DNA, the CDR3 is TGTGCTAGTGGTTTGCCTAGCGGGGTGTCGAACACCGGGGAGCTGTTTTTT. This codes for CASGLPSGVSNTGELFF.

The CDR3 DNA reads TGTGCCAGCAGCTTGGTTAATTCCCTGGGTGGAAATTCACCCCTCCACTTT. As protein: CASSLVNSLGGNSPLHF. This rearrangement joins TRBV5-4 to TRBJ1-6; D uncertain. V was cut by 0 bases and J by 7 bases, with 17 bases left in between. The CDR3 has 17 residues. Per germline, CDR1 SGHNT and CDR2 YYREEE (reference sequence).

This chain uses TRBV7-2 with TRBJ2-4; D may be TRBD1 or TRBD2 (6 bases each). Trimming stripped 1 base from V and 2 bases from J, with 12 bases between. Germline V gene lookup returns CDR1 SGHTA and CDR2 FQGNSA. The CDR3 loop spans 16 amino acids. The CDR3 reads CASSLGGAGTKNIQYF. CDR3 bases: TGTGCCAGCAGCTTAGGGGGGGCTGGGACCAAAAACATTCAGTACTTC.

The chain is built from TRBV15 and TRBJ2-5, with D hard to call. Per the germline V gene, CDR1 is LNHNV and CDR2 is YYDKDF (reference sequence). This CDR3 is built from 14 residues. V lost 1 base and J 4 bases, leaving 10 bases between the germline ends. CDR3 region: CATSRGADGETQYF. In DNA form, the CDR3 reads TGTGCCACCAGCAGAGGCGCGGACGGAGAGACCCAGTACTTC.

This clone was recorded once. This chain links TRBV2 with TRBJ2-5, with 7 bases fitting TRBD2. The J segment lost 1 base and the V segment lost 7 bases, leaving 6 bases of the junction unmatched. Germline CDR1 SNHLY, CDR2 FYNNEI. The CDR3 sequence is 14 residues long. The CDR3 bases are TGTGCCAGCATGCTAGCGGAGCTCCAAGAGACCCAGTACTTC. This codes for CASMLAELQETQYF.

The J gene is TRBJ1-2, the V gene TRBV5-6; D uncertain. Trimming removed 4 bases from V and 4 bases from J, with 17 bases in between. The CDR3 consists of 15 residues. Germline CDR1 reads SGHDT; CDR2 reads YYEEEE. The CDR3 protein is CASSVIWTLGYGYTF. CDR3 DNA sequence: TGTGCCAGCAGCGTCATTTGGACTTTGGGCTATGGCTACACCTTC.

This clone has a single count. The genes are TRBV11-2 and TRBJ2-3; D might be TRBD1 (6 bases). V was shortened by 3 bases and J by 10 bases, with 20 bases between the two germline ends. Germline V gene data show CDR1 as SGHAT and CDR2 as FQNNGV. CDR3 size: 15 residues. CDR3 amino acids: CASSFHGGEGLPQYF. The CDR3 nucleotides read TGTGCCAGCAGCTTCCATGGGGGCGAAGGGTTGCCGCAGTATTTT.

The chain employs TRBV5-1 and TRBJ1-1; perhaps TRBD1 as D (6 bases). The CDR3 runs to 16 residues. Germline V lookup: CDR1 SGHRS, CDR2 YFSETQ. V lost 7 bases to trimming and J lost 1 base, with 20 bases between them. CDR3 region: CASSWGHPTGNTEAFF. Here the CDR3 DNA reads TGCGCCAGCTCCTGGGGGCACCCGACGGGGAACACTGAAGCTTTCTTT.

V and J are TRBV9 and TRBJ2-1; 12 nucleotides match TRBD2. Per the germline V gene, CDR1 is SGDLS and CDR2 is YYNGEE. Losses at the gene ends were 4 bases for V and 4 bases for J; bases not matched to a gene: 9. This CDR3 is 17 amino acids long. The CDR3 sequence: CASSSRMTSGGYNEQFF. CDR3 in DNA: TGTGCCAGCAGCTCCCGCATGACTAGCGGGGGATACAATGAGCAGTTCTTC. The whole variable domain, filled in from reference TRBV9 and TRBJ2-1, reads DSGVTQTPKHLITATGQRVTLRCSPRSGDLSVYWYQQSLDQGLQFLIQYYNGEERAKGNILERFSAQQFPDLHSELNLSSLELGDSALYFCASSSRMTSGGYNEQFFGPGTRLTVL.

The chain employs TRBV11-2 and TRBJ2-3; D gene ambiguous. V dropped 1 base and J dropped 2 bases, with 7 bases sitting between them. CDR3 length equals 14 residues. Germline-derived CDR1 and CDR2 are SGHAT and FQNNGV. CDR3 DNA sequence: TGTGCCAGCAGCTTAGCGCGGATCACAGATACGCAGTATTTT. Residues: CASSLARITDTQYF.

The rearrangement uses TRBV5-1 and TRBJ1-3; a weak D match, TRBD1 (6 bases). The V gene's germline CDR1 is SGHRS and CDR2 YFSETQ. This CDR3 region has 16 residues. V lost 4 bases to trimming and J lost 0 bases, with 14 bases between them. CDR3 coding DNA: TGCGCCAGCAGCCCGCGACAGGCTAGCTCTGGAAACACCATATATTTT. Residues: CASSPRQASSGNTIYF.

The V gene is TRBV6-5, the J gene TRBJ1-1; the D gene is possibly TRBD1 (5 bases). Germline V gene sequence: CDR1 MNHEY, CDR2 SVGAGI. The CDR3 covers 13 residues. The ends were cut back, 5 bases at V and 6 bases at J, with 13 bases in the middle. CDR3 bases: TGTGCCAGCAGTCCCCCGGGGGGGGCTGAAGCTTTCTTT. Encoded protein: CASSPPGGAEAFF.

The rearrangement joins TRBV7-3 to TRBJ2-3; possibly TRBD2 for D (6 bases). The CDR3 extends over 14 amino acids. Trimming removed 2 bases from V and 0 bases from J, with 6 bases in between. Germline V gene lookup returns CDR1 SGHTA and CDR2 FQGTGA. CDR3 amino acids: CASSLRGSTDTQYF. CDR3 DNA: TGTGCCAGCAGCTTACGGGGGAGCACAGATACGCAGTATTTT.